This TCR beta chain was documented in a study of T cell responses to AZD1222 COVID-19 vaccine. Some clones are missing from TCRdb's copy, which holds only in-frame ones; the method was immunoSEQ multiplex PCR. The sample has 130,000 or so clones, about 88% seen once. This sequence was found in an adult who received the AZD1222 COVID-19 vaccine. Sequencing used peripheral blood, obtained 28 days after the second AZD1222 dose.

The CDR3 reads CASSILASGKGTEAFF. The CDR3 nucleotides are TGTGCCAGTAGTATTTTAGCGTCGGGGAAGGGAACTGAAGCTTTCTTT. V and J are TRBV19 and TRBJ1-1, with D uncertain. The ends were cut back, 3 bases at V and 5 bases at J, with 19 bases in the middle. The CDR3 has 16 residues. In germline, CDR1 is LNHDA, CDR2 SQIVND (reference sequence). The variable domain in full, with the rest retrieved from reference TRBV19 and TRBJ1-1, is DGGITQSPKYLFRKEGQNVTLSCEQNLNHDAMYWYRQDPGQGLRLIYYSQIVNDFQKGDIAEGYSVSREKKESFPLTVTSAQKNPTAFYLCASSILASGKGTEAFFGQGTRLTVV.